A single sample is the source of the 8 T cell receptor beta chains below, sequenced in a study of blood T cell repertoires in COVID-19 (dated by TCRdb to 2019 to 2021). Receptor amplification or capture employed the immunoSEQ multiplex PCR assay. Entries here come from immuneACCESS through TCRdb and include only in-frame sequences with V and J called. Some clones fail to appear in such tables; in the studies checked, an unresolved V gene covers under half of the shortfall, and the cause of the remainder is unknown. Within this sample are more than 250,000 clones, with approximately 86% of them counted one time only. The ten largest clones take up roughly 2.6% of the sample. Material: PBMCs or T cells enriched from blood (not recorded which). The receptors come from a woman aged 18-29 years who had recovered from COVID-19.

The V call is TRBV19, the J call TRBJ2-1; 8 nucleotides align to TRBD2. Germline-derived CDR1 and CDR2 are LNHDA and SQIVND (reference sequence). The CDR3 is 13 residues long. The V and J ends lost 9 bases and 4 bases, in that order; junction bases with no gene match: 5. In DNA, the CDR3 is TGTGCCAGCCCGGGACTAGTGTACAATGAGCAGTTCTTC. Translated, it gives CASPGLVYNEQFF.

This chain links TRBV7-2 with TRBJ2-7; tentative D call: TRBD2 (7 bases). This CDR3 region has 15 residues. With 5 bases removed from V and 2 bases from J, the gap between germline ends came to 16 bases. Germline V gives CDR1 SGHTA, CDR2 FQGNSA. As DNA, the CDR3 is TGTGCCAGCAGCGCTCGGGCGGGGGCCGCCTACGAGCAGTACTTC. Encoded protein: CASSARAGAAYEQYF.

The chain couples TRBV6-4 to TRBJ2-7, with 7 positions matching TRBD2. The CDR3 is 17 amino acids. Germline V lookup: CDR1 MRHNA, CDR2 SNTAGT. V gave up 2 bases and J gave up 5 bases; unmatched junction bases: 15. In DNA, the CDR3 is TGTGCCAGCAGTGACGATGGGAGGGATAGGAATAACCACGAGCAGTACTTC. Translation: CASSDDGRDRNNHEQYF.

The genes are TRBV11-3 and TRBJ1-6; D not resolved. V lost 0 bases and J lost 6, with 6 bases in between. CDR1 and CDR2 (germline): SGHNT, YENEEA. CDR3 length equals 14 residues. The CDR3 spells CASSLDSTNSPLHF. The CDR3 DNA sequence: TGTGCCAGCAGCTTAGATAGTACTAATTCACCCCTCCACTTT.

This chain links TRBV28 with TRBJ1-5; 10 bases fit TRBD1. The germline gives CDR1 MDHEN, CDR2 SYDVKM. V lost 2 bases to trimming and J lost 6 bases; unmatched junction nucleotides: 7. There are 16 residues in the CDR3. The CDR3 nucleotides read TGTGCCAGCAGTTTACTTATGGGGACAGGGGTTCAGCCCCAGCATTTT. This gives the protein CASSLLMGTGVQPQHF. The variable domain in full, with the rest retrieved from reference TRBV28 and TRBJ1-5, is DVKVTQSSRYLVKRTGEKVFLECVQDMDHENMFWYRQDPGLGLRLIYFSYDVKMKEKGDIPEGYSVSREKKERFSLILESASTNQTSMYLCASSLLMGTGVQPQHFGDGTRLSIL.

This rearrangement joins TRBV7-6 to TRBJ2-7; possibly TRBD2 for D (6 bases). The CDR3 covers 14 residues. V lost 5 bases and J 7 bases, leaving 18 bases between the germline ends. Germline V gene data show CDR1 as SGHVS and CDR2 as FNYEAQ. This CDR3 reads CASSPRRELQEQYF. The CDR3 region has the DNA TGTGCCAGCAGCCCTCGCCGGGAGCTTCAGGAGCAGTACTTC. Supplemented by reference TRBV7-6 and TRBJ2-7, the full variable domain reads GAGVSQSPRYKVTKRGQDVALRCDPISGHVSLYWYRQALGQGPEFLTYFNYEAQQDKSGLPNDRFSAERPEGSISTLTIQRTEQRDSAMYRCASSPRRELQEQYFGPGTRLTVT.

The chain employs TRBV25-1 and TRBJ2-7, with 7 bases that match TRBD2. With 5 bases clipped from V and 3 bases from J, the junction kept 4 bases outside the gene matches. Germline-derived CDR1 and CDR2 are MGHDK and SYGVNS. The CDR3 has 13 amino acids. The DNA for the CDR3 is TGTGCCAGCAGTCCGCGGGGGATCTACGAGCAGTACTTC. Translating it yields CASSPRGIYEQYF.

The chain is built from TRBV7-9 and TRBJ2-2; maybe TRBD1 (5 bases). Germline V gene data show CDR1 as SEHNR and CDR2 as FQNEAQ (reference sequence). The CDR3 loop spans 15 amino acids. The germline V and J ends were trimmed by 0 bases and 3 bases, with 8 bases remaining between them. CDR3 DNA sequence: TGTGCCAGCAGCTTAGCGGGGCCCCACACCGGGGAGCTGTTTTTT. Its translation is CASSLAGPHTGELFF.